This entry lists 14 T cell receptor beta chains sequenced from one sample in a study of blood T cell repertoires in COVID-19. TCRdb keeps only in-frame clones here, not all; method: immunoSEQ multiplex PCR. The sample has under 350,000 clones, about 88% seen once. The sample was PBMCs or T cells enriched from blood (not recorded which). The receptors derive from a man in his sixties who had recovered from COVID-19.

The rearrangement joins TRBV3-1 (or the pseudogene TRBV3-2) to TRBJ1-4; D unresolved. Germline CDR1 is LGHDT and CDR2 is YNNKEL (reference sequence). The CDR3 consists of 15 residues. The V and J ends lost 2 bases and 2 bases respectively, with 9 bases between them. DNA for the CDR3: TGTGCCAGCAGCCAATCTACAGTCACTAATGAAAAACTGTTTTTT. This codes for CASSQSTVTNEKLFF.

CDR3 sequence reads: CASSLWTGEGNSPLHF. The CDR3, as DNA: TGTGCCAGCAGTTTGTGGACAGGGGAAGGTAATTCACCCCTCCACTTT. This chain links TRBV27 with TRBJ1-6; 9 positions match TRBD1. V trimming: 3 bases; J trimming: 6 bases; junction bases outside the gene matches: 6. CDR3 length: 16 amino acids. Germline CDR1 and CDR2: MNHEY and SMNVEV (reference sequence).

This chain links TRBV7-2 with TRBJ1-5, with D uncertain. V lost 5 bases to trimming and J lost 1 base, with 15 bases between them. This CDR3 has 16 residues. Per germline, CDR1 SGHTA and CDR2 FQGNSA. Here the CDR3 reads CASSLDGSWSNQPQHF. CDR3 nucleotide sequence: TGTGCCAGCAGCCTAGACGGGTCCTGGAGCAATCAGCCCCAGCATTTT. Full variable domain (rest looked up from reference TRBV7-2 and TRBJ1-5): GAGVSQSPSNKVTEKGKDVELRCDPISGHTALYWYRQSLGQGLEFLIYFQGNSAPDKSGLPSDRFSAERTGGSVSTLTIQRTQQEDSAVYLCASSLDGSWSNQPQHFGDGTRLSIL.

This clone was counted at least ten times. The chain links TRBV7-9 to TRBJ2-1; 13 nucleotides match TRBD2. Per the germline V gene, CDR1 is SEHNR and CDR2 is FQNEAQ (reference sequence). The junction had 7 bases not matched to a gene; V was cut back by 4 bases and J by 7 bases. This CDR3 contains 16 residues. CDR3 residues: CASSYTSGRAENEQFF. CDR3 nucleotide sequence: TGTGCCAGCAGCTACACTAGCGGGAGGGCCGAAAATGAGCAGTTCTTC. Based on the CDR3 plus reference TRBV7-9 and TRBJ2-1, the full variable domain is DTGVSQNPRHKITKRGQNVTFRCDPISEHNRLYWYRQTLGQGPEFLTYFQNEAQLEKSRLLSDRFSAERPKGSFSTLEIQRTEQGDSAMYLCASSYTSGRAENEQFFGPGTRLTVL.

Regarding this clone: The same CDR3 can be traced to other DNA sequences in this sample. CDR3 nucleotides: TGTGCCAGTAGTATACGACAGGGTGGCTACACCTTC. Protein sequence: CASSIRQGGYTF. The rearrangement joins TRBV19 to TRBJ1-2, with 7 nucleotides matching TRBD1. CDR1 is LNHDA and CDR2 is SQIVND in the germline V gene (reference sequence). V was pared by 2 bases and J by 7 bases, with 1 base of the junction left unmatched. The length of the CDR3 is 12 residues.

The rearrangement uses TRBV24-1 and TRBJ2-7; 9 bases line up with TRBD1. With 4 bases clipped from V and 6 bases from J, the junction kept 9 bases outside the gene matches. Germline V gives CDR1 KGHDR, CDR2 SFDVKD. This CDR3 comprises 15 residues. The CDR3 sequence: CATSETGTGSREQYF. As DNA, the CDR3 is TGTGCCACCAGTGAGACCGGGACAGGGTCCCGCGAGCAGTACTTC.

The chain links TRBV4-1 to TRBJ2-5; 8 bases map to TRBD1. The J segment lost 1 base and the V segment lost 2 bases, leaving 3 bases of the junction unmatched. This CDR3 has 15 residues. Germline CDR1 and CDR2: MGHRA and YSYEKL. The CDR3, as DNA: TGCGCCAGCAGCCAATCGACAGGGGCCCAAGAGACCCAGTACTTC. It codes for CASSQSTGAQETQYF.

This chain uses TRBV12-5 with TRBJ1-3; 7 bases agree with TRBD1. Trimming removed 1 base from V and 4 bases from J; junction bases left unmatched: 7. Germline values: CDR1 LGHNT, CDR2 FRNRAP. CDR3 length: 16 residues. CDR3 bases: TGTGCTAGTGGTTTGGAGATGACAGGGACGGGAAACACCATATATTTT. Its protein product is CASGLEMTGTGNTIYF.

The chain employs TRBV16 and TRBJ1-6; D is unresolved. Germline assignment: CDR1 KGHSY and CDR2 FQNENV. The V and J ends lost 5 bases and 6 bases respectively, with 11 bases between them. The CDR3 loop spans 14 amino acids. The CDR3 loop is CASSVRRANSPLHF. In nucleotides, the CDR3 is TGTGCCAGCAGCGTCAGGAGGGCTAATTCACCCCTCCACTTT.

The chain has TRBV18 and TRBJ2-5; 8 nucleotides line up with TRBD2. The CDR3 runs to 16 residues. Germline lookup yields CDR1 KGHSH and CDR2 LQKENI. V gave up 3 bases and J gave up 4 bases; unmatched junction bases: 10. CDR3: CASSPRENLAGETQYF. Here the CDR3 DNA reads TGTGCCAGCTCACCCCGAGAGAACCTAGCGGGAGAGACCCAGTACTTC.

J is TRBJ2-2 and V is TRBV7-8; D possibly corresponds to TRBD1 (6 bases). V was shortened by 2 bases and J by 5 bases, with 12 bases between the two germline ends. The CDR3 length is 15 residues. Germline V lookup: CDR1 SGHVS, CDR2 FQNEAQ. The CDR3 DNA follows: TGTGCCAGCAGCTTACAACAGGGTTGGACCGGGGAGCTGTTTTTT. It is translated as CASSLQQGWTGELFF.

The chain is built from TRBV12-5 and TRBJ2-1, with TRBD2 matching over 7 bases. This CDR3 is 15 amino acids long. The V gene end was trimmed by 5 bases and the J gene end by 10 bases; junction bases not matched to a gene: 14. Per the germline V gene, CDR1 is LGHNT and CDR2 is FRNRAP. The CDR3 region is CASGTAIGQGGEQFF. Written as DNA, the CDR3 is TGTGCTAGTGGTACCGCGATAGGGCAGGGAGGGGAGCAGTTCTTC.

J is TRBJ2-2 and V is TRBV7-3; weak D call: TRBD1 (5 bases). Germline CDR1 is SGHTA and CDR2 is FQGTGA. There are 16 residues in the CDR3. Trimming pared 1 base from V and 1 base from J, leaving 10 bases between. The CDR3 sequence: CASSLMGPGNTGELFF. DNA for the CDR3: TGTGCCAGCAGCTTAATGGGGCCGGGGAACACCGGGGAGCTGTTTTTT.

The gene calls are TRBV10-3 and TRBJ1-3; the D is unclear. This CDR3 region has 11 residues. The germline V gene has CDR1 ENHRY and CDR2 SYGVKD. V lost 6 bases to trimming and J lost 6 bases, with 6 bases between them. CDR3 residues: CAIRAENTIYF. DNA of the CDR3: TGTGCCATCAGGGCGGAAAACACCATATATTTT.